A selection of T cell receptor beta chains follows, all from one sample in a study of T cell responses to AZD1222 COVID-19 vaccine. Clones were sequenced by immunoSEQ multiplex PCR, and TCRdb holds only the in-frame ones, with some missing. Counted here are 94,000 or so clones, roughly 88% occurring once; the ten biggest clones make up about 25%. Sample: peripheral blood, taken on day 0 of AZD1222 vaccination. The receptors derive from an adult in good health. CDR3s include the opening cysteine and the closing phenylalanine or tryptophan. A D gene is named only where the DNA matches it firmly. Only some rows state a clone size, as once, few, many or a class for expanded clones.

j_call: TRBJ2-7; d_call: -; v_call: TRBV28; clone_size: -; cdr3_nt: TGTGCCAGCAACGTCCCCGGGCGGGGAAGATCCTACGAGCAGTACTTC; cdr3_aa: CASNVPGRGRSYEQYF
j_call: TRBJ2-1; d_call: TRBD1; v_call: TRBV19; clone_size: -; cdr3_nt: TGTGCCAGTAGTATATGGGGACAGGGGGCAAATGAGCAGTTCTTC; cdr3_aa: CASSIWGQGANEQFF
j_call: TRBJ2-7; d_call: -; v_call: TRBV11-3; clone_size: -; cdr3_nt: TGTGCCAGCAGCTTAGGGGAACGGGCGGGCGAGCAGTACTTC; cdr3_aa: CASSLGERAGEQYF
j_call: TRBJ2-1; d_call: -; v_call: TRBV7-9; clone_size: -; cdr3_nt: TGTGCCAGCAGCTTGCCCCCAGGGTATGAGCAGTTCTTC; cdr3_aa: CASSLPPGYEQFF
j_call: TRBJ2-7; d_call: -; v_call: TRBV29-1; clone_size: -; cdr3_nt: TGCAGCGTTGTGGGCCCCGGGACCGCGAAGAACGAGCAGTACTTC; cdr3_aa: CSVVGPGTAKNEQYF
j_call: TRBJ1-3; d_call: -; v_call: TRBV5-1; clone_size: -; cdr3_nt: TGCGCCAGCAGCTTGGATCGGGCAGGCTCTGGAAACACCATATATTTT; cdr3_aa: CASSLDRAGSGNTIYF
j_call: TRBJ2-7; d_call: TRBD2; v_call: TRBV3-1/TRBV3-2; clone_size: -; cdr3_nt: TGTGCCAGCAGCCAAATAGCGGGGGGCTACGAGCAGTACTTC; cdr3_aa: CASSQIAGGYEQYF
j_call: TRBJ1-6; d_call: -; v_call: TRBV11-2; clone_size: -; cdr3_nt: TGTGCCAGCAGCGCGGGGGAGGCCCTCCACTTT; cdr3_aa: CASSAGEALHF
j_call: TRBJ1-1; d_call: -; v_call: TRBV19; clone_size: -; cdr3_nt: TGTGCCAGTAGTATGCAGGGGTTGAATCCTGAAGCTTTCTTT; cdr3_aa: CASSMQGLNPEAFF
j_call: TRBJ1-3; d_call: -; v_call: TRBV5-1; clone_size: -; cdr3_nt: TGCGCCAGCAGCCCGGACCCTTTGGATGGAAACACCATATATTTT; cdr3_aa: CASSPDPLDGNTIYF
j_call: TRBJ2-2; d_call: TRBD1; v_call: TRBV5-5; clone_size: -; cdr3_nt: TGTGCCAGCAGCTTGGTATTCCCCGGGACAGGGACGGGGGAGCTGTTTTTT; cdr3_aa: CASSLVFPGTGTGELFF
j_call: TRBJ2-5; d_call: -; v_call: TRBV6-5; clone_size: once; cdr3_nt: TGTGCCAGCAGTTACTCGCTCACAGGGGAGACCCAGTACTTC; cdr3_aa: CASSYSLTGETQYF
j_call: TRBJ2-5; d_call: -; v_call: TRBV28; clone_size: -; cdr3_nt: TGTGCCACCGCAGGGCCCGGGTCAGGAGAGACCCAGTACTTC; cdr3_aa: CATAGPGSGETQYF
j_call: TRBJ2-6; d_call: -; v_call: TRBV25-1; clone_size: -; cdr3_nt: TGTGCCAGCCTCCTTTCTGGGGCCAACGTCCTGACTTTC; cdr3_aa: CASLLSGANVLTF
j_call: TRBJ2-7; d_call: -; v_call: TRBV6-2/TRBV6-3; clone_size: -; cdr3_nt: TGTGCCAGCAGTTCGTATCGAAGAAAGTACGAGCAGTACTTC; cdr3_aa: CASSSYRRKYEQYF
j_call: TRBJ1-6; d_call: -; v_call: TRBV4-2; clone_size: -; cdr3_nt: TGTGCCAGCAGCCAAGGGAAGGATTCACCCCTCCACTTT; cdr3_aa: CASSQGKDSPLHF
j_call: TRBJ1-3; d_call: -; v_call: TRBV6-6; clone_size: -; cdr3_nt: TGTGCCAGCAGTCCCTTTGGGGTGGACAGCCCCTCTGGAAACACCATATATTTT; cdr3_aa: CASSPFGVDSPSGNTIYF
j_call: TRBJ2-7; d_call: -; v_call: TRBV12-3/TRBV12-4; clone_size: -; cdr3_nt: TGTGCCAGCAGCCATACGCCCTACGAGCAGTACTTC; cdr3_aa: CASSHTPYEQYF
j_call: TRBJ2-7; d_call: -; v_call: TRBV5-8; clone_size: -; cdr3_nt: TGTGCCAGCACCCTGGACAGTTCGGCCGAGCAGTACTTC; cdr3_aa: CASTLDSSAEQYF
j_call: TRBJ2-3; d_call: TRBD2; v_call: TRBV7-2; clone_size: -; cdr3_nt: TGTGCCAGCAGCTTATTAGCGGGAGTCGGCACAGATACGCAGTATTTT; cdr3_aa: CASSLLAGVGTDTQYF
j_call: TRBJ2-5; d_call: TRBD1; v_call: TRBV5-1; clone_size: -; cdr3_nt: TGCGCCAGCAGCTCGGACAGGGGCGCAGAGACCCAGTACTTC; cdr3_aa: CASSSDRGAETQYF
j_call: TRBJ2-7; d_call: TRBD2; v_call: TRBV2; clone_size: -; cdr3_nt: TGTGCCAGCAATCCTAGCGGGGTCTACGAGCAGTACTTC; cdr3_aa: CASNPSGVYEQYF
j_call: TRBJ1-5; d_call: TRBD1; v_call: TRBV28; clone_size: many; cdr3_nt: TGTGCCAGCAGCTTCTTAGAGGGGGCAGGCAATCAGCCCCAGCATTTT; cdr3_aa: CASSFLEGAGNQPQHF
j_call: TRBJ2-2; d_call: TRBD2; v_call: TRBV7-6; clone_size: -; cdr3_nt: TGTGCCAGCAGCTTAGCGGAACTAGCGGGAGACCTCCGGGACGGGGAGCTGTTTTTT; cdr3_aa: CASSLAELAGDLRDGELFF
j_call: TRBJ2-1; d_call: -; v_call: TRBV24-1; clone_size: once; cdr3_nt: TGTGCCACCAGTGATCCCGGACATGTGGGGTTGGATGAGCAGTTCTTC; cdr3_aa: CATSDPGHVGLDEQFF
j_call: TRBJ2-7; d_call: -; v_call: TRBV7-2; clone_size: -; cdr3_nt: TGTGCCAGCAGCCCCACAATTCAGGCCTACGAGCAGTACTTC; cdr3_aa: CASSPTIQAYEQYF
j_call: TRBJ2-3; d_call: -; v_call: TRBV6-2/TRBV6-3; clone_size: -; cdr3_nt: TGTGCCAGCAGCTCAGGGCTTTTGGGAGGTACGCAGTATTTT; cdr3_aa: CASSSGLLGGTQYF
j_call: TRBJ1-1; d_call: -; v_call: TRBV12-3/TRBV12-4; clone_size: -; cdr3_nt: TGTGCCAGCAGCCTATACACTGAAGCTTTCTTT; cdr3_aa: CASSLYTEAFF